This T cell receptor (beta chain) was retrieved from a study of somatic mutations in cytotoxic T cells in rheumatoid arthritis. Source study methods: Large patient CD8+ clones, those above 1%, rarely matched published virus-specific TCRB sequences. Only in-frame clones appear in the TCRdb table, and some are missing; sequencing was by immunoSEQ multiplex PCR. D and trimming come from the DNA, and the V and J calls and clone size come from that table. This repertoire shows tens of thousands of clones, more than 75% found once; its top ten account for roughly 9.7%. Trimming at V came to 5 bases and at J to 0 bases, leaving 4 bases not matched to a gene. The CDR3 covers 15 residues. Germline V gene data show CDR1 as SGHRS and CDR2 as YFSETQ. General study results and limits: A largest CD8+ clone above 20% of CD8+ cells occurred in about an eighth of the roughly 65 patients. Expanded CD8+ clones had unknown antigen targets.

As to this clone: The antigen remains undetermined. The sample holds other DNA sequences that translate to the same CDR3.

This TCR was recovered from an adult with rheumatoid arthritis. The chain recombines TRBV5-1 with TRBJ2-3, with 9 bases fitting TRBD2. Sequenced sample: CD8+ T cells sorted from blood. CDR3 DNA: TGCGCCAGCAGGTTAACTAGCGGGAGCACAGATACGCAGTATTTT. It yields the protein CASRLTSGSTDTQYF.